These 30 T cell receptor beta chains were all obtained from the same sample, sequenced in a study of follicular helper T cells after annual influenza vaccination. Here immunoSEQ multiplex PCR was the method, and the copy in TCRdb shows in-frame clones only, minus some. This repertoire shows roughly 4,200 clones, roughly 86% found once; its top ten account for about 0.79%. Sample time point: 2015-2016 season, 7 days after influenza vaccination. The source material was CXCR5+ CD38- circulating T follicular helper cells from blood, sampled 7 days after influenza vaccination. Subset meaning: circulating Tfh, non-naive CD4+CXCR5+PD-1+ (ICOS+CD38+ or ICOS-CD38-). All receptors come from an adult who received the influenza vaccine.

V usage is TRBV11-3 and J usage is TRBJ2-5; D tentatively reads TRBD1 or TRBD2 (5 bases each). From germline, CDR1 is SGHNT and CDR2 YENEEA. This CDR3 spans 13 amino acids. V dropped 5 bases and J dropped 5 bases, with 12 bases sitting between them. The CDR3 loop reads CASSPGPGETQYF. The CDR3 DNA reads TGTGCCAGCAGCCCGGGACCTGGGGAGACCCAGTACTTC.

The rearrangement links TRBV7-2 to TRBJ2-7, with 8 nucleotides matching TRBD1. The CDR3 has 17 residues. Unmatched junction bases numbered 14, after V lost 1 base and J lost 6 bases. The germline V gene has CDR1 SGHTA and CDR2 FQGNSA. The CDR3 bases are TGTGCCAGCAGCTTAGGAGGGGCAGGGGGCATAGGTGGCGAGCAGTACTTC. Translating it yields CASSLGGAGGIGGEQYF.

The chain couples TRBV5-5 to TRBJ1-2; D possibly corresponds to TRBD1 (5 bases). The germline V gene has CDR1 SGHKS and CDR2 YYEKEE (reference sequence). Trimming cost V 2 bases and J 11 bases, with 19 bases left between them. The CDR3 loop spans 14 amino acids. CDR3 loop: CASSLAGNQGGYTF. CDR3 bases: TGTGCCAGCAGCTTAGCTGGAAACCAGGGTGGATACACCTTC. The whole variable domain, filled in from reference TRBV5-5 and TRBJ1-2, reads DAGVTQSPTHLIKTRGQQVTLRCSPISGHKSVSWYQQVLGQGPQFIFQYYEKEERGRGNFPDRFSARQFPNYSSELNVNALLLGDSALYLCASSLAGNQGGYTFGSGTRLTVV.

This sequence joins TRBV19 and TRBJ1-1, with TRBD1 matching over 8 bases. CDR1 is LNHDA and CDR2 is SQIVND in the germline V gene (reference sequence). The CDR3 is 16 residues long. Trimming took 2 bases from V and 0 from J; bases not matched to a gene: 5. The CDR3 sequence is CASSITGTGLNTEAFF. In DNA, the CDR3 is TGTGCCAGTAGTATAACGGGGACAGGCCTGAACACTGAAGCTTTCTTT.

The genes are TRBV6-1 and TRBJ2-5; a possible D gene is TRBD2 (5 bases). CDR1 and CDR2 from the germline V gene are MNHNS and SASEGT. CDR3 length equals 13 residues. V was cut by 8 bases and J by 5 bases, with 15 bases left in between. The CDR3 nucleotides read TGTGCCAGCGTAGGGCAGACGGGGGAGACCCAGTACTTC. Amino acid sequence: CASVGQTGETQYF.

The rearrangement uses TRBV21-1 and TRBJ2-5; the table gives TRBD2 as D, unverified against the DNA. TRBV21-1 is a pseudogene. The CDR3 sequence is 15 residues long. The CDR3, as DNA: TGTGCCAGCAGCCCCAGCTCTAGAGAACAAGAGACCCAGTACTTC. Amino acids: CASSPSSREQETQYF.

CDR3 in amino acids: CASSPIEGEQFF. The CDR3 DNA is TGTGCCAGCAGCCCCATCGAAGGTGAGCAGTTCTTC. V and J are TRBV7-2 and TRBJ2-1; D is undetermined. Trimming removed 5 bases at V and 9 bases at J, with 11 bases between. The CDR3 consists of 12 residues. Germline-derived CDR1 and CDR2 are SGHTA and FQGNSA.

The rearrangement links TRBV19 to TRBJ2-5; unclear D gene. Germline CDR1 and CDR2: LNHDA and SQIVND (reference sequence). V shed 3 bases and J shed 5 bases, with 13 bases lying between them. The CDR3 is 14 amino acids. The chain's CDR3 is CASSISLQTETQYF. The CDR3 nucleotides are TGTGCCAGTAGTATTAGTCTACAAACGGAGACCCAGTACTTC.

The chain links TRBV29-1 to TRBJ1-6; 7 bases are a match to TRBD1. The CDR3 spans 14 residues. Trimming removed 8 bases from V and 0 bases from J; junction bases left unmatched: 4. Germline values: CDR1 SQVTM, CDR2 ANQGSEA. As DNA, the CDR3 is TGCAGCACAAGACAGGGCTCCTATAATTCACCCCTCCACTTT. It specifies CSTRQGSYNSPLHF.

The gene calls are TRBV30 and TRBJ2-3, with D possibly matching TRBD2 (5 bases). The CDR3 runs 15 residues. V lost 0 bases to trimming and J lost 0 bases, with 10 bases between them. The germline V gene has CDR1 GTSNPN and CDR2 SVGIG (reference sequence). CDR3 coding DNA: TGTGCCTGGAGTGTACGAAGGACTAGCACAGATACGCAGTATTTT. Translating it yields CAWSVRRTSTDTQYF. The entire variable domain, with the rest obtained from reference TRBV30 and TRBJ2-3, is as follows: SQTIHQWPATLVQPVGSPLSLECTVEGTSNPNLYWYRQAAGRGLQLLFYSVGIGQISSEVPQNLSASRPQDRQFILSSKKLLLSDSGFYLCAWSVRRTSTDTQYFGPGTRLTVL.

This chain connects TRBV7-9 to TRBJ1-1; no clear D. Trimming shortened V by 1 base and J by 6 bases, and 18 bases separated the two germline ends. Per the germline V gene, CDR1 is SEHNR and CDR2 is FQNEAQ (reference sequence). This CDR3 region has 16 residues. This CDR3 is CASSLVLSSRAPEAFF. CDR3 coding DNA: TGTGCCAGCAGCTTAGTTTTGAGTTCCCGAGCCCCTGAAGCTTTCTTT.

This chain joins TRBV27 and TRBJ2-2; D may be TRBD1 (6 bases). CDR1 MNHEY and CDR2 SMNVEV come from the germline V gene (reference sequence). The CDR3 extends over 14 amino acids. V shed 6 bases and J shed 7 bases, with 15 bases lying between them. CDR3 bases: TGTGCCAGCAGAATACAGGGTGGCAGCGGGGAGCTGTTTTTT. Amino acids: CASRIQGGSGELFF.

V and J are TRBV15 and TRBJ1-1; TRBD1 might be the D (6 bases). V dropped 5 bases and J dropped 4 bases, with 11 bases sitting between them. CDR1 LNHNV and CDR2 YYDKDF come from the germline V gene (reference sequence). The CDR3 length is 13 residues. CDR3: CATSHRVGTEAFF. The CDR3 nucleotides read TGTGCCACCAGCCACAGGGTGGGCACTGAAGCTTTCTTT.

CDR3 region: CASSYSNRETQYF. CDR3 bases: TGTGCCAGCAGTTACTCGAATAGAGAGACCCAGTACTTC. V is TRBV6-5 and J is TRBJ2-5; D unresolved. CDR1 and CDR2 from the germline V gene are MNHEY and SVGAGI. The CDR3 loop spans 13 amino acids. V lost 0 bases to trimming and J lost 4 bases, with 6 bases between them.

The chain carries TRBV20-1 and TRBJ2-1; D is unresolved. The CDR3 is 11 amino acids. Germline CDR1 DFQATT, CDR2 SNEGSKA (reference sequence). CDR3 sequence (DNA): TGCAGCCAACTTAGAGGCAATGAGCAGTTCTTC. Translated, it gives CSQLRGNEQFF.

The CDR3 loop is CASSPKGQGTEAFF. The CDR3 region has the DNA TGTGCCAGCTCACCAAAGGGACAGGGCACTGAAGCTTTCTTT. The rearrangement joins TRBV18 to TRBJ1-1; 9 positions match TRBD1. CDR1 and CDR2 (germline): KGHSH, LQKENI. The CDR3 consists of 14 residues. Trimming took 2 bases from V and 4 from J; bases not matched to a gene: 2.

This sequence joins TRBV10-3 and TRBJ1-2; a weak D match, TRBD1 (5 bases). There are 14 residues in the CDR3. The germline V gene has CDR1 ENHRY and CDR2 SYGVKD. V was cut by 3 bases and J by 7 bases, with 15 bases left in between. CDR3 in DNA: TGTGCCATCAGTGATCTGAGGGGACGGGCTGGCTACACCTTC. The encoded protein is CAISDLRGRAGYTF.

The chain combines TRBV6-6 with TRBJ2-3; weak D call: TRBD1 (5 bases). Deletions cut 7 bases from V and 4 bases from J, with 18 bases between. In germline, CDR1 is MNHNY, CDR2 SVGAGI (reference sequence). CDR3 length: 15 amino acids. The CDR3 sequence is CASITGRVGSDTQYF. Written as DNA, the CDR3 is TGTGCCAGCATAACGGGCAGGGTGGGCTCAGATACGCAGTATTTT.

This clone showed up just a few times. The chain combines TRBV18 with TRBJ2-2, with 7 nucleotides matching TRBD1. This CDR3 spans 14 amino acids. V was clipped by 8 bases and J by 2 bases; unmatched bases: 5. CDR1 and CDR2 from the germline V gene are KGHSH and LQKENI. The CDR3 DNA reads TGTGCCAGCCGGGGACAGCAAAACACCGGGGAGCTGTTTTTT. It encodes CASRGQQNTGELFF.

The chain joins TRBV7-9 to TRBJ1-1; D call uncertain. The germline V gene encodes CDR1 SEHNR and CDR2 FQNEAQ (reference sequence). The CDR3 consists of 12 residues. The V end was cut by 5 bases, the J end by 5 bases, with 9 bases between. CDR3 DNA: TGTGCCAGCAGCGTGGGAGGAACTGAAGCTTTCTTT. It codes for CASSVGGTEAFF.

The V call is TRBV9, the J call TRBJ2-4, with a weak D call TRBD1 (6 bases). The CDR3 extends over 20 amino acids. CDR1 is SGDLS, CDR2 YYNGEE, per germline. V was cut by 2 bases and J by 0 bases, with 24 bases left in between. The CDR3 spells CASSVSSLGAADLAKNIQYF. The CDR3 DNA sequence: TGTGCCAGCAGCGTTTCCTCCCTGGGGGCGGCGGACCTAGCCAAAAACATTCAGTACTTC.

The chain joins TRBV5-1 to TRBJ1-2; 12 bases match TRBD1. V was pared by 3 bases and J by 10 bases, with 10 bases of the junction left unmatched. CDR1 SGHRS and CDR2 YFSETQ come from the germline V gene. This CDR3 spans 15 amino acids. DNA for the CDR3: TGCGCCAGCAGCTCGTCCGGGACAGGGGGCTTAGACTACACCTTC. As protein: CASSSSGTGGLDYTF.

This sequence joins TRBV4-3 and TRBJ2-3; D assignment may be TRBD1 or TRBD2 (5 bases each). This CDR3 is 17 amino acids long. CDR1 is LGHNA, CDR2 YSLEER, per germline. V was pared by 1 base and J by 0 bases, with 14 bases between. CDR3 coding DNA: TGCGCCAGCAGCCAAGCGGGGTGGGGGAAGAGCACAGATACGCAGTATTTT. Protein product: CASSQAGWGKSTDTQYF.

The V gene is TRBV28, the J gene TRBJ1-5; 8 bases fit TRBD1. CDR3 size: 16 residues. Germline V gives CDR1 MDHEN, CDR2 SYDVKM. J was trimmed by 2 bases and V by 1 base; bases with no gene match: 4. For the CDR3, the DNA is TGTGCCAGCAGTTTATTCCAGGGGGCGGGCAATCAGCCCCAGCATTTT. Amino acid sequence: CASSLFQGAGNQPQHF.

V gene TRBV30 combines with J gene TRBJ2-2; D remains ambiguous. Germline V gene sequence: CDR1 GTSNPN, CDR2 SVGIG (reference sequence). V gave up 3 bases and J gave up 8 bases, with 7 bases separating them. The CDR3 length is 11 residues. This chain's CDR3 is CAWSTRGELFF. For the CDR3, the DNA is TGTGCCTGGAGCACCCGAGGGGAGCTGTTTTTT.

This chain connects TRBV18 to TRBJ1-1, with D possibly matching TRBD1 (5 bases). CDR3 length equals 15 residues. Germline assignment: CDR1 KGHSH and CDR2 LQKENI. V was trimmed by 4 bases and J by 1 base, leaving 13 bases between them. CDR3: CASSQIGAQNTEAFF. CDR3 in DNA: TGTGCCAGCTCACAAATCGGGGCACAGAACACTGAAGCTTTCTTT. Filled out from reference TRBV18 and TRBJ1-1, the complete variable domain reads NAGVMQNPRHLVRRRGQEARLRCSPMKGHSHVYWYRQLPEEGLKFMVYLQKENIIDESGMPKERFSAEFPKEGPSILRIQQVVRGDSAAYFCASSQIGAQNTEAFFGQGTRLTVV.

This sequence joins TRBV19 and TRBJ2-2, with 8 bases matching TRBD2. CDR1 is LNHDA and CDR2 is SQIVND in the germline V gene (reference sequence). V lost 10 bases, J lost 4 bases, and 5 bases stayed unmatched. The CDR3 runs to 13 residues. CDR3 loop: CATGRGTTGELFF. Written as DNA, the CDR3 is TGTGCCACCGGGAGGGGGACCACCGGGGAGCTGTTTTTT.

The chain recombines TRBV6-1 with TRBJ2-3, with 8 bases matching TRBD2. Per the germline V gene, CDR1 is MNHNS and CDR2 is SASEGT. The V segment lost 6 bases and the J segment 4 bases; nucleotides outside the gene matches: 3. This CDR3 is built from 13 residues. The CDR3 region is CASRREVADTQYF. CDR3 in DNA: TGTGCCAGCAGGCGGGAGGTAGCAGATACGCAGTATTTT.

The chain is built from TRBV9 and TRBJ2-3; no definite D call. The germline V and J ends were trimmed by 2 bases and 6 bases, with 10 bases remaining between them. The CDR3 is 13 residues long. CDR1 SGDLS and CDR2 YYNGEE come from the germline V gene. CDR3 nucleotides: TGTGCCAGCAGCGTGGTGCCACTGGATACGCAGTATTTT. Translating gives CASSVVPLDTQYF.

The J gene is TRBJ2-7, the V gene TRBV5-1; D possibly corresponds to TRBD1 (5 bases). Trimming cost V 4 bases and J 0 bases, with 11 bases left between them. The CDR3 contains 14 residues. The germline gives CDR1 SGHRS, CDR2 YFSETQ. CDR3 sequence reads: CASSPRVSSYEQYF. CDR3 DNA: TGCGCCAGCAGCCCCAGGGTCAGCTCCTACGAGCAGTACTTC. Combining the CDR3 with reference TRBV5-1 and TRBJ2-7 gives the whole variable domain KAGVTQTPRYLIKTRGQQVTLSCSPISGHRSVSWYQQTPGQGLQFLFEYFSETQRNKGNFPGRFSGRQFSNSRSEMNVSTLELGDSALYLCASSPRVSSYEQYFGPGTRLTVT.